This is a list of T cell receptor beta chains from one sample in a study of blood T cell repertoires in COVID-19. This table comes from immunoSEQ multiplex PCR, and its TCRdb copy is limited to in-frame clones, with some not included. The sample lists about 110,000 clones; less than 75% were seen once. The sequenced sample was peripheral blood. The receptors derive from a woman aged 60 to 75 with acute or convalescent COVID-19. CDR3s include the opening cysteine and the closing phenylalanine or tryptophan. D genes are given only for firm matches. Clone size is shown for a subset of rows, as once, few, many or a class of expanded clone.

J gene,V gene,clone size,D gene,CDR3 protein,CDR3 DNA
TRBJ1-4,TRBV28,-,-,CASSLRHLGEKLFF,TGTGCCAGCAGTCTGAGACACCTTGGGGAAAAACTGTTTTTT
TRBJ1-2,TRBV6-1,-,-,CASSELRDGYTF,TGTGCCAGCAGTGAACTCAGGGATGGCTACACCTTC
TRBJ2-7,TRBV5-1,-,-,CASSLDYGQGFPYEQYF,TGCGCCAGCAGCTTGGACTACGGGCAGGGATTTCCGTACGAGCAGTACTTC
TRBJ1-2,TRBV15,-,-,CATRVGSVYYGYTF,TGTGCCACCAGAGTGGGCTCGGTTTACTATGGCTACACCTTC
TRBJ1-1,TRBV19,-,TRBD1,CASSPKTGVNTEAFF,TGTGCCAGTAGTCCCAAGACAGGGGTCAACACTGAAGCTTTCTTT
TRBJ2-7,TRBV7-9,few,-,CASSSQDSYEQYF,TGTGCCAGCAGCTCTCAGGACAGCTACGAGCAGTACTTC
TRBJ2-7,TRBV11-3,-,TRBD1,CASSFARGPNYEQYF,TGTGCCAGCAGCTTCGCGAGGGGGCCCAACTACGAGCAGTACTTC
TRBJ1-5,TRBV28,-,-,CASTIAHQGGNQPQHF,TGTGCCAGCACCATTGCGCATCAGGGCGGCAATCAGCCCCAGCATTTT
TRBJ1-1,TRBV12-3/TRBV12-4,many,TRBD1,CASSFRQGGVFF,TGTGCCAGCAGTTTCCGACAGGGTGGTGTTTTCTTT
TRBJ1-2,TRBV30,-,-,CAWSPQGNYGYTF,TGTGCCTGGAGTCCACAGGGAAACTATGGCTACACCTTC
TRBJ2-3,TRBV5-1,-,-,CASSLGLDLDTQYF,TGCGCCAGCAGCTTGGGACTAGATTTGGATACGCAGTATTTT
TRBJ1-2,TRBV30,-,-,CAWSSGGVYGYTF,TGTGCCTGGTCATCCGGGGGGGTCTATGGCTACACCTTC
TRBJ2-7,TRBV5-1,-,-,CASSLGTEYEQYF,TGCGCCAGCAGCTTAGGGACTGAATACGAGCAGTACTTC
TRBJ2-1,TRBV7-9,-,-,CASSLSSTTEQFF,TGTGCCAGCAGCTTATCGTCAACTACTGAGCAGTTCTTC
TRBJ2-2,TRBV30,-,TRBD1,CAWTRGQAPLNTGELFF,TGTGCCTGGACCCGTGGACAGGCGCCCCTGAACACCGGGGAGCTGTTTTTT
TRBJ2-4,TRBV9,-,-,CASSVGEYRAPAKNIQYF,TGTGCCAGCAGCGTAGGGGAGTACAGGGCGCCGGCCAAAAACATTCAGTACTTC
TRBJ2-7,TRBV7-6,-,TRBD1,CASSPGGQGPYEQYF,TGTGCCAGCAGCCCAGGGGGACAGGGCCCCTACGAGCAGTACTTC
TRBJ1-2,TRBV9,-,-,CASSVEGYGYTF,TGTGCCAGCAGCGTAGAGGGGTATGGCTACACCTTC
TRBJ1-2,TRBV6-5,few,TRBD1,CASSITGVGYGYTF,TGTGCCAGCAGCATAACAGGGGTTGGATATGGCTACACCTTC
TRBJ1-2,TRBV30,-,-,CAWTEYPRGYTF,TGTGCCTGGACGGAGTACCCTAGGGGCTACACCTTC